In its sample, the clone carrying this T cell receptor (beta chain) was seen a few times. This specimen belongs to a study of cytomegalovirus exposure and HLA in healthy donors. PCR used 60 Vbeta primers and 13 Jbeta primers. This table comes from immunoSEQ multiplex PCR, and its TCRdb copy is limited to in-frame clones, with some not included. There are under 200,000 clones in the sample; over 65% occur only once, and approximately 2.8% lies in the top ten. Among the donors, all were healthy bone marrow donors. Sequencing was done on a sample of PBMCs. The source of this sequence is a woman between 40 and 55 years old in good health and CMV-seropositive.

DNA of the CDR3: TGTGCCAGCAGTGCCGGGGAGAACACTGAAGCTTTCTTT. Amino acid sequence: CASSAGENTEAFF. J is TRBJ1-1 and V is TRBV6-4, with D unresolved. The CDR3 has 13 residues. V lost 4 bases, J lost 1 base, and 7 bases lay in between. Germline CDR1 is MRHNA and CDR2 is SNTAGT.